These T cell receptor beta chains were read from a single sample in a study of cytomegalovirus exposure and HLA in healthy donors. Sequenced by immunoSEQ multiplex PCR; TCRdb stores in-frame clones only, minus some. The sample lists about 200,000 clones; roughly 80% were seen once. The sample comprised PBMCs. Receptor source: a man aged 30 to 39 in good health and CMV-seronegative. Each CDR3 is given with its conserved first and last residue. The D gene is left open where the match is weak. A clone size is listed for some rows: how often the clone was seen (once, few, many), or a class if it is expanded.

J gene	D gene	clone size	V gene	CDR3 protein	CDR3 DNA
TRBJ1-5	NA	NA	TRBV11-3	CASSLDQQPQHF	TGTGCCAGCAGCTTAGATCAGCAGCCCCAGCATTTT
TRBJ2-7	NA	NA	TRBV7-8	CASSPAGYEQYF	TGTGCCAGCAGCCCCGCAGGCTACGAGCAGTACTTC
TRBJ2-7	TRBD1	NA	TRBV27	CASSLGPGGFYEQYF	TGTGCCAGCAGTTTGGGTCCAGGGGGCTTCTACGAGCAGTACTTC
TRBJ2-7	NA	NA	TRBV5-4	CASSGISYEQYF	TGTGCCAGCAGCGGCATCTCCTACGAGCAGTACTTC
TRBJ1-1	TRBD1	NA	TRBV7-2	CASSLGSRGQTEAFF	TGTGCCAGCAGCTTAGGATCAAGGGGGCAAACTGAAGCTTTCTTT
TRBJ2-3	TRBD2	once	TRBV6-4	CASSPHSSGGDTQYF	TGTGCCAGCAGTCCTCATTCTAGCGGGGGTGATACGCAGTATTTT
TRBJ2-3	NA	NA	TRBV10-3	CAISESDSLDTQYF	TGTGCCATCAGTGAGTCGGACTCGTTGGATACGCAGTATTTT
TRBJ2-5	NA	once	TRBV7-2	CASSFLAGTQETQYF	TGTGCCAGCAGCTTTCTAGCAGGCACGCAAGAGACCCAGTACTTC
TRBJ2-3	TRBD2	NA	TRBV4-1	CASSHGGGNTDTQYF	TGCGCCAGCAGCCACGGCGGGGGGAACACAGATACGCAGTATTTT
TRBJ2-7	TRBD1	NA	TRBV29-1	CSVTPGQGDGTQAYEQYF	TGCAGCGTGACGCCGGGACAGGGGGACGGAACCCAAGCCTACGAGCAGTACTTC
TRBJ2-7	NA	once	TRBV5-4	CASTPDGNSYEQYF	TGTGCCAGCACCCCGGACGGGAACTCCTACGAGCAGTACTTC
TRBJ2-2	NA	NA	TRBV27	CASSLIRGDTGELFF	TGTGCCAGCAGTTTGATCAGGGGGGACACCGGGGAGCTGTTTTTT
TRBJ1-5	NA	NA	TRBV6-1	CASSELTGSGNQPQHF	TGTGCCAGCAGTGAATTAACAGGGTCGGGCAATCAGCCCCAGCATTTT
TRBJ2-6	NA	NA	TRBV4-3	CASSPRVGEASVLTF	TGCGCCAGCAGCCCTCGGGTAGGGGAGGCCAGCGTCCTGACTTTC
TRBJ1-2	TRBD1	once	TRBV6-5	CASSRTGNYGYTF	TGTGCCAGCAGTCGGACAGGAAATTATGGCTACACCTTC
TRBJ2-5	TRBD1	few	TRBV7-8	CASSLADREETQYF	TGTGCCAGCAGCTTAGCGGACAGGGAAGAGACCCAGTACTTC
TRBJ2-1	TRBD1	NA	TRBV5-4	CASSSGQGRSEQFF	TGTGCCAGCAGCTCGGGACAGGGCAGAAGTGAGCAGTTCTTC
TRBJ2-2	NA	NA	TRBV7-9	CASSPRQVSGELFF	TGTGCCAGCAGCCCCCGACAGGTATCAGGGGAGCTGTTTTTT
TRBJ1-2	TRBD1	NA	TRBV7-9	CASSWPGQGTSSGGYTF	TGTGCCAGCAGCTGGCCGGGACAGGGGACTTCGAGTGGAGGCTACACCTTC
TRBJ1-5	NA	NA	TRBV28	CASRAQSKTQHF	TGTGCCAGCAGGGCCCAAAGTAAGACCCAGCATTTT
TRBJ2-3	TRBD2	once	TRBV5-1	CASSSGLAGGSTDAQYF	TGCGCCAGCAGCTCGGGACTAGCGGGCGGTAGCACAGATGCGCAGTATTTT
TRBJ2-5	TRBD2	NA	TRBV4-3	CASSLSGLVGSGQETQYF	TGCGCCAGCAGCCTCTCGGGACTAGTGGGCTCGGGCCAAGAGACCCAGTACTTC
TRBJ1-2	TRBD1	NA	TRBV28	CASSFSATGNYGYTF	TGTGCCAGCAGTTTTTCCGCGACAGGGAACTATGGCTACACCTTC
TRBJ2-3	TRBD2	NA	TRBV7-2	CASSFERGSTDTQYF	TGTGCCAGCAGCTTCGAGCGGGGGAGCACAGATACGCAGTATTTT
TRBJ2-5	TRBD2	once	TRBV9	CASSATSGGALETQYF	TGTGCCAGCAGCGCGACTAGCGGGGGGGCCCTGGAGACCCAGTACTTC
TRBJ1-2	TRBD1	NA	TRBV5-5	CASSTQGYDYGYTF	TGTGCCAGCAGCACACAGGGGTACGACTATGGCTACACCTTC
TRBJ1-5	TRBD1	NA	TRBV18	CASSPLTIGTGYQPQHF	TGTGCCAGCTCACCTCTTACCATTGGGACAGGGTATCAGCCCCAGCATTTT
TRBJ2-5	NA	NA	TRBV28	CASSLEEDETQYF	TGTGCCAGCAGTTTAGAGGAAGACGAGACCCAGTACTTC
TRBJ2-5	TRBD2	NA	TRBV5-1	CASSGTSGGGETQYF	TGCGCCAGCAGCGGCACTAGCGGGGGGGGAGAGACCCAGTACTTC
TRBJ1-1	NA	NA	TRBV6-1	CASSEYWDMNTEAFF	TGTGCCAGCAGTGAATATTGGGACATGAACACTGAAGCTTTCTTT
TRBJ2-1	NA	NA	TRBV7-9	CASSFTVLDEQFF	TGTGCCAGCAGCTTTACAGTCTTAGATGAGCAGTTCTTC
TRBJ1-1	NA	NA	TRBV21-1	CASSLKNGQGPFATEAFF	TGTGCCAGCAGCTTAAAAAACGGACAGGGCCCGTTTGCCACTGAAGCTTTCTTT
TRBJ1-5	NA	once	TRBV28	CASSSGVGNQPQHF	TGTGCCAGCAGTTCAGGGGTGGGCAATCAGCCCCAGCATTTT
TRBJ2-5	NA	NA	TRBV10-3	CAISRGREETQYF	TGTGCCATCAGCAGGGGCAGGGAAGAGACCCAGTACTTC
TRBJ1-2	TRBD1	NA	TRBV6-5	CASSEDRGLYGYTF	TGTGCCAGCAGTGAAGACAGGGGGCTTTATGGCTACACCTTC
TRBJ2-5	NA	NA	TRBV7-2	CASSSHRTTETQYF	TGTGCCAGCAGCTCCCACCGGACTACAGAGACCCAGTACTTC
TRBJ2-3	TRBD2	NA	TRBV5-1	CASSLGLAATDTQYF	TGCGCCAGCAGCTTGGGACTAGCGGCAACAGATACGCAGTATTTT
TRBJ1-2	TRBD1	once	TRBV5-6	CASSFGQGALGYTF	TGTGCCAGCAGCTTTGGGCAGGGGGCGCTTGGCTACACCTTC
TRBJ1-5	TRBD1	NA	TRBV19	CASSYRGSNQPQHF	TGTGCCAGCTCGTACAGGGGGAGCAATCAGCCCCAGCATTTT
TRBJ1-6	NA	NA	TRBV5-1	CASSLAVYNSPLHF	TGCGCCAGCAGCTTGGCAGTTTATAATTCACCCCTCCACTTT
TRBJ2-6	NA	few	TRBV4-2	CASSQDVGHSGASVLTF	TGTGCCAGCAGCCAAGATGTAGGGCATAGTGGGGCCAGCGTCCTGACTTTC
TRBJ1-1	NA	NA	TRBV9	CASSVELGREAFF	TGTGCCAGCAGCGTAGAATTAGGCAGGGAAGCTTTCTTT
TRBJ2-2	NA	NA	TRBV6-1	CASTGSPTGELFF	TGTGCCAGCACCGGGTCACCGACCGGGGAGCTGTTTTTT
TRBJ1-3	NA	once	TRBV9	CASSVSEEQVSGNTIYF	TGTGCCAGCAGCGTGAGCGAGGAACAGGTCTCTGGAAACACCATATATTTT
TRBJ1-5	NA	NA	TRBV2	CASSPRGGEAHQPQHF	TGTGCCAGCAGTCCTCGGGGGGGGGAAGCCCATCAGCCCCAGCATTTT
TRBJ2-2	NA	few	TRBV9	CASSEKQGKGGAGELFF	TGTGCCAGCAGCGAGAAACAGGGAAAGGGGGGGGCCGGGGAGCTGTTTTTT
TRBJ2-3	NA	NA	TRBV28	CASSFSRFSTDTQYF	TGTGCCAGCAGTTTTAGCCGATTCTCCACAGATACGCAGTATTTT
TRBJ2-7	TRBD1	NA	TRBV11-2	CASTRPGQGAYEQYF	TGTGCCAGCACCCGACCGGGACAGGGGGCGTACGAGCAGTACTTC
TRBJ1-1	NA	NA	TRBV4-3	CASSQDLTGNTEAFF	TGCGCCAGCAGCCAAGACCTGACAGGGAACACTGAAGCTTTCTTT
TRBJ2-7	NA	once	TRBV5-5	CASSLFLGSYEQYF	TGTGCCAGCAGCCTTTTCCTAGGCAGCTACGAGCAGTACTTC
TRBJ2-5	TRBD2	NA	TRBV7-2	CASSRGGMYQETQYF	TGTGCCAGCAGCCGGGGGGGAATGTACCAAGAGACCCAGTACTTC
TRBJ2-5	TRBD2	NA	TRBV11-2	CATPGLAQETQYF	TGTGCCACCCCGGGACTAGCGCAAGAGACCCAGTACTTC
TRBJ2-3	NA	NA	TRBV7-9	CASSLEGGTDTQYF	TGTGCCAGCAGCTTAGAGGGAGGCACAGATACGCAGTATTTT